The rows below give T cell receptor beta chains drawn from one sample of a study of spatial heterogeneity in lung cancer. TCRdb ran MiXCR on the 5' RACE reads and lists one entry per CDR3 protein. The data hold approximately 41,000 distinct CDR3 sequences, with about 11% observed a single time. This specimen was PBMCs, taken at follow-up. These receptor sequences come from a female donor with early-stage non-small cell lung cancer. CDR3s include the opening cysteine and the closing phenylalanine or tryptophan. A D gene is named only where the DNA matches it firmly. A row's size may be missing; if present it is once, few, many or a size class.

CDR3 protein: CASRAGQISYEQYF
CDR3 DNA: TGTGCCAGCAGGGCGGGACAGATCAGCTACGAGCAGTACTTC
clone size: few
CDR3 length: 14
D gene: NA
J gene: TRBJ2-7
V gene: TRBV28

CDR3 protein: CASSLGPGLQETQYF
CDR3 DNA: TGCGCCAGCAGCTTGGGTCCGGGGCTCCAAGAGACCCAGTACTTC
clone size: NA
CDR3 length: 15
D gene: NA
J gene: TRBJ2-5
V gene: TRBV5-1

CDR3 protein: CATGKRATYEQYF
CDR3 DNA: TGTGCCACCGGCAAGAGGGCTACCTACGAGCAGTACTTC
clone size: NA
CDR3 length: 13
D gene: NA
J gene: TRBJ2-7
V gene: TRBV3-1

CDR3 protein: CASSPPDGYYEQYF
CDR3 DNA: TGTGCCAGCTCACCACCTGACGGGTACTACGAGCAGTACTTC
clone size: many
CDR3 length: 14
D gene: NA
J gene: TRBJ2-7
V gene: TRBV18

CDR3 protein: CSAIQREAGTDTQYF
CDR3 DNA: TGCAGTGCCATACAGCGGGAGGCGGGCACAGATACGCAGTATTTT
clone size: few
CDR3 length: 15
D gene: TRBD2
J gene: TRBJ2-3
V gene: TRBV20-1

CDR3 protein: CASSFTYGAEQYF
CDR3 DNA: TGTGCCAGCAGCTTTACCTACGGCGCCGAGCAGTACTTC
clone size: NA
CDR3 length: 13
D gene: NA
J gene: TRBJ2-7
V gene: TRBV7-3

CDR3 protein: CASSETSGYRNEQFF
CDR3 DNA: TGTGCCAGCAGTGAAACTAGCGGCTACAGGAATGAGCAGTTCTTC
clone size: many
CDR3 length: 15
D gene: TRBD2
J gene: TRBJ2-1
V gene: TRBV9

CDR3 protein: CASSPRDSSYGYTF
CDR3 DNA: TGTGCCAGCAGCCCCCGGGACAGCTCGTATGGCTACACCTTC
clone size: many
CDR3 length: 14
D gene: TRBD1
J gene: TRBJ1-2
V gene: TRBV7-8

CDR3 protein: CASSPIPGTGVKQYF
CDR3 DNA: TGTGCCAGCAGTCCTATTCCCGGGACTGGGGTGAAGCAGTATTTT
clone size: many
CDR3 length: 15
D gene: NA
J gene: TRBJ2-3
V gene: TRBV7-2

CDR3 protein: CSARDNYGYTF
CDR3 DNA: TGCAGTGCTAGGGATAACTATGGCTACACCTTC
clone size: few
CDR3 length: 11
D gene: NA
J gene: TRBJ1-2
V gene: TRBV20-1

CDR3 protein: CASSLGQGTTDTQYF
CDR3 DNA: TGCGCCAGCAGCTTGGGCCAGGGGACCACAGATACGCAGTATTTT
clone size: few
CDR3 length: 15
D gene: NA
J gene: TRBJ2-3
V gene: TRBV5-1

CDR3 protein: CASSLATNRVANPTPVQYF
CDR3 DNA: TGTGCCAGCAGCTTAGCAACTAACAGGGTGGCCAACCCGACCCCGGTGCAGTATTTT
clone size: NA
CDR3 length: 19
D gene: NA
J gene: TRBJ2-3
V gene: TRBV7-2

CDR3 protein: CASTFGTGSYEQYF
CDR3 DNA: TGTGCCAGTACCTTCGGGACAGGCTCCTACGAGCAGTACTTC
clone size: NA
CDR3 length: 14
D gene: TRBD1
J gene: TRBJ2-7
V gene: TRBV19

CDR3 protein: CSARALTETYEQYF
CDR3 DNA: TGCAGTGCTAGAGCCCTGACAGAAACCTACGAGCAGTACTTC
clone size: medium-sized
CDR3 length: 14
D gene: NA
J gene: TRBJ2-7
V gene: TRBV20-1

CDR3 protein: CASSSDPNQPQHF
CDR3 DNA: TGCGCCAGCAGTTCGGACCCGAATCAGCCCCAGCATTTT
clone size: few
CDR3 length: 13
D gene: NA
J gene: TRBJ1-5
V gene: TRBV5-1

CDR3 protein: CASSLVSSNEQFF
CDR3 DNA: TGTGCCAGCAGCCTCGTTTCTAGTAATGAGCAGTTCTTC
clone size: many
CDR3 length: 13
D gene: NA
J gene: TRBJ2-1
V gene: TRBV7-9

CDR3 protein: CSAHNPGHHSYEQYF
CDR3 DNA: TGCAGTGCTCACAACCCGGGACACCACTCCTACGAGCAGTACTTC
clone size: many
CDR3 length: 15
D gene: NA
J gene: TRBJ2-7
V gene: TRBV20-1

CDR3 protein: CASSVDSEPGELFF
CDR3 DNA: TGTGCCAGCAGCGTAGATTCGGAGCCCGGGGAGCTGTTTTTT
clone size: NA
CDR3 length: 14
D gene: NA
J gene: TRBJ2-2
V gene: TRBV9

CDR3 protein: CASSSYPRETQYF
CDR3 DNA: TGTGCCAGCAGCTCTTACCCCCGAGAGACCCAGTACTTC
clone size: NA
CDR3 length: 13
D gene: NA
J gene: TRBJ2-5
V gene: TRBV7-2

CDR3 protein: CSARDLFAGDQETQYF
CDR3 DNA: TGCAGTGCTAGAGATCTCTTTGCGGGGGACCAAGAGACCCAGTACTTC
clone size: many
CDR3 length: 16
D gene: TRBD2
J gene: TRBJ2-5
V gene: TRBV20-1

CDR3 protein: CASSPPGRLYEQYF
CDR3 DNA: TGTGCCAGCTCACCCCCAGGCAGGCTTTACGAGCAGTACTTC
clone size: few
CDR3 length: 14
D gene: NA
J gene: TRBJ2-7
V gene: TRBV18

CDR3 protein: CAWSVRDRETGELFF
CDR3 DNA: TGTGCCTGGAGTGTAAGGGACAGGGAGACCGGGGAGCTGTTTTTT
clone size: NA
CDR3 length: 15
D gene: TRBD1
J gene: TRBJ2-2
V gene: TRBV30

CDR3 protein: CASSLGGQGSWFF
CDR3 DNA: TGTGCCAGCAGCCTAGGGGGACAGGGGAGTTGGTTCTTC
clone size: few
CDR3 length: 13
D gene: TRBD1
J gene: TRBJ2-1
V gene: TRBV9

CDR3 protein: CASERDRTFSNQPQHF
CDR3 DNA: TGTGCCAGCGAGAGAGACAGGACCTTTAGCAATCAGCCCCAGCATTTT
clone size: NA
CDR3 length: 16
D gene: NA
J gene: TRBJ1-5
V gene: TRBV2

CDR3 protein: CASSLVGHFTDTQYF
CDR3 DNA: TGTGCCAGCAGCTTAGTGGGACACTTCACAGATACGCAGTATTTT
clone size: many
CDR3 length: 15
D gene: NA
J gene: TRBJ2-3
V gene: TRBV11-2

CDR3 protein: CATKQESNTGELFF
CDR3 DNA: TGTGCTACCAAACAGGAGTCGAACACCGGGGAGCTGTTTTTT
clone size: many
CDR3 length: 14
D gene: NA
J gene: TRBJ2-2
V gene: TRBV7-2

CDR3 protein: CASSPQGQDNQPQHF
CDR3 DNA: TGTGCCAGCAGTCCTCAGGGACAGGACAATCAGCCCCAGCATTTT
clone size: few
CDR3 length: 15
D gene: TRBD1
J gene: TRBJ1-5
V gene: TRBV28

CDR3 protein: CASMPGQSSGANVLTF
CDR3 DNA: TGTGCCAGCATGCCGGGACAGAGCTCTGGGGCCAACGTCCTGACTTTC
clone size: NA
CDR3 length: 16
D gene: TRBD1
J gene: TRBJ2-6
V gene: TRBV9

CDR3 protein: CASSVAGLASTDTQYF
CDR3 DNA: TGTGCCAGCAGCGTAGCTGGACTAGCGAGCACAGATACGCAGTATTTT
clone size: NA
CDR3 length: 16
D gene: TRBD2
J gene: TRBJ2-3
V gene: TRBV9

CDR3 protein: CASSFTLAGGFRQFF
CDR3 DNA: TGTGCCAGCAGTTTTACCCTAGCGGGGGGATTTCGGCAGTTCTTC
clone size: NA
CDR3 length: 15
D gene: TRBD2
J gene: TRBJ2-1
V gene: TRBV12-3/TRBV12-4

CDR3 protein: CSVATSNTVRGYTF
CDR3 DNA: TGCAGCGTTGCGACTTCTAACACGGTTAGGGGCTACACCTTC
clone size: few
CDR3 length: 14
D gene: NA
J gene: TRBJ1-2
V gene: TRBV29-1

CDR3 protein: CASSFPSGGLDTQYF
CDR3 DNA: TGTGCCAGCAGTTTCCCTAGCGGGGGTTTGGATACGCAGTATTTT
clone size: many
CDR3 length: 15
D gene: TRBD2
J gene: TRBJ2-3
V gene: TRBV28

CDR3 protein: CASSQRGELFF
CDR3 DNA: TGTGCCAGCAGCCAACGCGGGGAGCTGTTTTTT
clone size: many
CDR3 length: 11
D gene: NA
J gene: TRBJ2-2
V gene: TRBV3-1

CDR3 protein: CASTRRQGPGYTF
CDR3 DNA: TGTGCCAGCACCAGGCGACAGGGCCCCGGCTACACCTTC
clone size: many
CDR3 length: 13
D gene: TRBD1
J gene: TRBJ1-2
V gene: TRBV12-3/TRBV12-4

CDR3 protein: CAWSVPSGGETQYF
CDR3 DNA: TGTGCCTGGAGTGTACCCTCAGGGGGGGAGACCCAGTACTTC
clone size: NA
CDR3 length: 14
D gene: NA
J gene: TRBJ2-5
V gene: TRBV30

CDR3 protein: CASSELAGGVYEQYF
CDR3 DNA: TGTGCCAGCAGTGAACTGGCAGGGGGCGTCTACGAGCAGTACTTC
clone size: NA
CDR3 length: 15
D gene: TRBD1
J gene: TRBJ2-7
V gene: TRBV2

CDR3 protein: CASSLQSGFQETQYF
CDR3 DNA: TGTGCCAGCAGCTTACAGAGCGGTTTCCAAGAGACCCAGTACTTC
clone size: NA
CDR3 length: 15
D gene: NA
J gene: TRBJ2-5
V gene: TRBV7-3

CDR3 protein: CASSLEPDPSYNEQFF
CDR3 DNA: TGTGCCAGCAGCTTGGAGCCTGACCCCTCCTACAATGAGCAGTTCTTC
clone size: few
CDR3 length: 16
D gene: NA
J gene: TRBJ2-1
V gene: TRBV11-3

CDR3 protein: CASSSIVAGGPYNEQFF
CDR3 DNA: TGTGCCAGCAGTTCCATTGTAGCGGGAGGACCCTACAATGAGCAGTTCTTC
clone size: NA
CDR3 length: 17
D gene: TRBD2
J gene: TRBJ2-1
V gene: TRBV28